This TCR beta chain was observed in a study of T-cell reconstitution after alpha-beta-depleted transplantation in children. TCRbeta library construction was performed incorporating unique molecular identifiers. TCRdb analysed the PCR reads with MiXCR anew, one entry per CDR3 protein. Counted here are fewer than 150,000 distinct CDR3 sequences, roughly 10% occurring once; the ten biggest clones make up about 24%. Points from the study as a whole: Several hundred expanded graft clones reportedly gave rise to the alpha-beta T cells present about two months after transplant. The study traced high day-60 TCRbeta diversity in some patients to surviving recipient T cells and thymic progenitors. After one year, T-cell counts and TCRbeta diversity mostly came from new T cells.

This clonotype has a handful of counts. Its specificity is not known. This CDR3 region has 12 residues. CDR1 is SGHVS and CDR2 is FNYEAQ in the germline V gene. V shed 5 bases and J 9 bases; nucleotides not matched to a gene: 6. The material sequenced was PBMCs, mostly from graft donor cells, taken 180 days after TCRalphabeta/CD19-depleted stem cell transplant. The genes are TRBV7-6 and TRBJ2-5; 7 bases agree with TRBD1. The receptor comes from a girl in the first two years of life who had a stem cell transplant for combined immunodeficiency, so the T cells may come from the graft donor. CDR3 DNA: TGTGCCAGCAGCACATACAGGGGATCCCAGTACTTC. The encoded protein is CASSTYRGSQYF. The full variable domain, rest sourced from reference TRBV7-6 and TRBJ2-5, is GAGVSQSPRYKVTKRGQDVALRCDPISGHVSLYWYRQALGQGPEFLTYFNYEAQQDKSGLPNDRFSAERPEGSISTLTIQRTEQRDSAMYRCASSTYRGSQYFGPGTRLLVL.